This T cell receptor beta chain derives from a study of shared T cell receptors in the human thymus. The method was immunoSEQ multiplex PCR; TCRdb's version includes in-frame clones alone and lacks a portion of them. The sample has roughly 550,000 clones, 78% seen once; the top ten hold more than 0.01%. Per the germline V gene, CDR1 is LNHDA and CDR2 is SQIVND (reference sequence). This CDR3 has 16 residues. The V segment lost 4 bases and the J segment 5 bases; nucleotides outside the gene matches: 13. The same sample was also used in a study of human thymus T cells. As reported in that work: Reports from related research described highly overlapping thymic repertoires among unrelated individuals.

Sequences were obtained from thymocytes. The chain links TRBV19 to TRBJ2-5; 7 bases map to TRBD1. The receptor was isolated from a boy in the first two years of life with a congenital heart defect. The CDR3 region has the DNA TGTGCCAGTAGTACAAGACAGGGAATAGGTAGGGAGACCCAGTACTTC. Its translation: CASSTRQGIGRETQYF.